Shown below are 30 T cell receptor beta chains from a single sample sequenced in a study of regulatory T cells in long-lasting Graves disease. In building TCR beta libraries, iRepertoire HTBI primers were used together with Arm-PCR of CDR3 regions. TCRdb called the multiplex PCR reads again in MiXCR, with one record for every CDR3 protein. This table has a few hundred thousand distinct CDR3 sequences, approximately 16% appearing once. Stated time point: newly diagnosed GD, antithyroid drugs for less than 3 months. PBMC RNA was the source of the TCR library. The same sample was also studied in work on T cells in Graves' hyperthyroidism and ophthalmopathy.

This specimen consisted of peripheral blood mononuclear cells (PBMCs), obtained at new diagnosis, from a patient treated with antithyroid drugs. The receptors were sampled from a woman aged 40 to 50 with Graves disease.

V gene TRBV20-1 combines with J gene TRBJ2-1, with 8 positions matching TRBD1. Germline V gene sequence: CDR1 DFQATT, CDR2 SNEGSKA (reference sequence). This CDR3 spans 16 amino acids. V was pared by 0 bases and J by 2 bases, with 6 bases of the junction left unmatched. The CDR3 is CSARDASDRAYNEQFF. The CDR3 coding sequence is TGCAGTGCTAGAGATGCATCGGACAGGGCCTACAATGAGCAGTTCTTC.

This clonotype was seen ten or more times. This rearrangement joins TRBV11-3 to TRBJ2-2, with 9 nucleotides matching TRBD1. With 5 bases clipped from V and 6 bases from J, the junction kept 7 bases outside the gene matches. CDR3 size: 15 residues. Germline lookup yields CDR1 SGHNT and CDR2 YENEEA. The CDR3 region is CASSPRDRDAGELFF. The CDR3 DNA reads TGTGCCAGCAGCCCCAGGGACAGGGACGCCGGGGAGCTGTTTTTT.

This clonotype was counted many times. The chain couples TRBV7-2 to TRBJ2-7; D ambiguous. The V end lost 1 base, the J end lost 3 bases, and 7 bases lay between the germline ends. Germline CDR1 is SGHTA and CDR2 is FQGNSA. CDR3 length: 13 amino acids. CDR3 sequence: CASSLVADYEQYF. The CDR3 nucleotides are TGTGCCAGCAGCTTAGTTGCGGACTACGAGCAGTACTTC.

This clonotype was detected a few times. This chain joins TRBV9 and TRBJ2-6; maybe TRBD2 (7 bases). The germline V gene has CDR1 SGDLS and CDR2 YYNGEE. The CDR3 runs 17 residues. V was pared by 2 bases and J by 1 base, with 13 bases between. CDR3 amino acids: CASSVRGGGSGANVLTF. CDR3 DNA sequence: TGTGCCAGCAGCGTCAGAGGGGGGGGGTCTGGGGCCAACGTCCTGACTTTC.

The sample holds many counts of this clonotype. The chain combines TRBV5-1 with TRBJ2-1; D gene uncertain. The V end was cut by 6 bases, the J end by 2 bases, with 18 bases between. CDR1 and CDR2 from the germline V gene are SGHRS and YFSETQ. This CDR3 is 16 amino acids long. The CDR3 region is CASTPQGATTYNEQFF. In nucleotides, the CDR3 is TGCGCCAGCACCCCCCAAGGAGCGACGACCTACAATGAGCAGTTCTTC.

This clonotype was counted once. The chain carries TRBV6-2 or TRBV6-3 and TRBJ2-5, with 10 bases identical to TRBD2. CDR3 size: 16 residues. In germline, CDR1 is MNHEY, CDR2 SVGEGT. Trimming removed 5 bases from V and 2 bases from J; junction bases left unmatched: 8. Written as DNA, the CDR3 is TGTGCCAGCAGTGGCAGGACTAGCGGATGGCAAGAGACCCAGTACTTC. This codes for CASSGRTSGWQETQYF.

The sample holds many counts of this clonotype. This chain connects TRBV28 to TRBJ2-1, with 10 nucleotides matching TRBD1. The CDR3 sequence is 17 residues long. V lost 5 bases and J lost 5; bases outside the gene matches: 12. The germline V gene has CDR1 MDHEN and CDR2 SYDVKM. The CDR3 spells CASSNLRTGGINNEQFF. The CDR3 nucleotides read TGTGCCAGCAGTAATCTTCGGACAGGGGGTATCAACAATGAGCAGTTCTTC.

The sample holds a few counts of this clonotype. V is TRBV9 and J is TRBJ2-7, with 12 bases matching TRBD2. This CDR3 spans 16 amino acids. With 3 bases clipped from V and 0 bases from J, the junction kept 4 bases outside the gene matches. The germline gives CDR1 SGDLS, CDR2 YYNGEE. Here the CDR3 DNA reads TGTGCCAGCAGCGAACGGACTAGCGGGATCTCCTACGAGCAGTACTTC. Amino acid sequence: CASSERTSGISYEQYF.

This clonotype was observed at least ten times. This chain connects TRBV7-8 to TRBJ1-4; D is unresolved. Per the germline V gene, CDR1 is SGHVS and CDR2 is FQNEAQ. Trimming cost V 7 bases and J 0 bases, with 12 bases left between them. The CDR3 is 15 residues long. Here the CDR3 reads CASTRMGATNEKLFF. In DNA, the CDR3 is TGTGCCAGCACCCGAATGGGCGCAACTAATGAAAAACTGTTTTTT.

This clonotype was observed a handful of times. V gene TRBV5-6 combines with J gene TRBJ2-2; D is possibly TRBD2 (6 bases). The V gene's germline CDR1 is SGHDT and CDR2 YYEEEE. This CDR3 has 14 residues. The ends were cut back, 0 bases at V and 7 bases at J, with 10 bases in the middle. The CDR3 spells CASSLGRGYGELFF. CDR3 nucleotides: TGTGCCAGCAGCTTGGGCCGGGGGTACGGGGAGCTGTTTTTT. Using reference TRBV5-6 and TRBJ2-2 for the parts outside the CDR3, the full variable domain is DAGVTQSPTHLIKTRGQQVTLRCSPKSGHDTVSWYQQALGQGPQFIFQYYEEEERQRGNFPDRFSGHQFPNYSSELNVNALLLGDSALYLCASSLGRGYGELFFGEGSRLTVL.

About this clonotype itself: This may arise from a read error, as a much more abundant clone is one base away. CDR3 sequence (DNA): TGTGCCAGCAGCTTAATACTATCCGCAGATACGCCGTATTTT. Amino acid sequence: CASSLILSADTPYF. The chain joins TRBV7-2 to TRBJ2-3; unclear D gene. Per the germline V gene, CDR1 is SGHTA and CDR2 is FQGNSA. This CDR3 spans 14 amino acids. Variable domain in full (rest from reference TRBV7-2 and TRBJ2-3): GAGVSQSPSNKVTEKGKDVELRCDPISGHTALYWYRQSLGQGLEFLIYFQGNSAPDKSGLPSDRFSAERTGGSVSTLTIQRTQQEDSAVYLCASSLILSADTPYFGPGTRLTVL.

The genes are TRBV4-3 and TRBJ1-2; D call uncertain. Trimming cost V 0 bases and J 4 bases, with 15 bases left between them. Germline CDR1 and CDR2: LGHNA and YSLEER. The CDR3 spans 16 residues. The CDR3 sequence is CASSQEARAGFYGYTF. The CDR3 nucleotides read TGCGCCAGCAGCCAAGAGGCGAGGGCTGGGTTCTATGGCTACACCTTC.

This clonotype was recorded at least ten times. The gene calls are TRBV10-3 and TRBJ2-3; 7 bases match TRBD2. Germline V CDR1 and CDR2: ENHRY, SYGVKD. V shed 8 bases, J shed 2 bases, and the junction held 4 bases outside the gene matches. There are 13 residues in the CDR3. CDR3 region: CAIQAGITDTQYF. DNA of the CDR3: TGTGCCATCCAAGCGGGGATCACAGATACGCAGTATTTT.

The chain recombines TRBV10-3 with TRBJ2-1; TRBD2 matches 7 bases. From germline, CDR1 is ENHRY and CDR2 SYGVKD. The CDR3 contains 17 residues. Trimming at V came to 0 bases and at J to 2 bases, leaving 7 bases not matched to a gene. CDR3 loop: CAISESISGRTYNEQFF. The DNA of the CDR3 is TGTGCCATCAGTGAGTCGATTAGCGGGCGAACCTACAATGAGCAGTTCTTC.

This clonotype appeared a few times. The chain employs TRBV20-1 and TRBJ2-1; perhaps D is TRBD1 or TRBD2 (5 bases each). This CDR3 is built from 12 residues. The V end lost 6 bases, the J end lost 5 bases, and 11 bases lay between the germline ends. Germline assignment: CDR1 DFQATT and CDR2 SNEGSKA (reference sequence). CDR3 DNA: TGCAGTGCACCGGGACGCAACAATGAGCAGTTCTTC. Translation gives CSAPGRNNEQFF.

This clonotype was seen ten or more times. J is TRBJ2-3 and V is TRBV5-1; D could derive from TRBD1 or TRBD2 (5 bases each). The CDR3 sequence is 14 residues long. Trimming removed 1 base at V and 8 bases at J, with 14 bases between. Germline V lookup: CDR1 SGHRS, CDR2 YFSETQ. The CDR3 coding sequence is TGCGCCAGCAGCTTGTTTGGGGGAGTGGGTACGCAGTATTTT. The encoded protein is CASSLFGGVGTQYF.

The J gene is TRBJ2-1, the V gene TRBV6-2 or TRBV6-3; 12 nucleotides agree with TRBD2. V lost 5 bases to trimming and J lost 9 bases; unmatched junction nucleotides: 11. CDR3 size: 16 residues. Germline assignment: CDR1 MNHEY and CDR2 SVGEGT. The CDR3 sequence: CASSTMAGLAGSEQFF. The CDR3 DNA reads TGTGCCAGCAGTACGATGGCAGGACTAGCGGGGAGTGAGCAGTTCTTC.

CDR3 region: CASSPPGLAGGGDTQYF. DNA for the CDR3: TGTGCCAGCAGTCCCCCTGGACTAGCGGGAGGGGGAGATACGCAGTATTTT. V usage is TRBV18 and J usage is TRBJ2-3, with 15 bases identical to TRBD2. This CDR3 is built from 17 residues. J gave up 5 bases and V 8 bases, and 11 bases lay outside the gene matches. CDR1 and CDR2 (germline): KGHSH, LQKENI.

This clonotype showed up just a few times. The chain is built from TRBV6-2 or TRBV6-3 and TRBJ2-5; 12 nucleotides align to TRBD2. The germline V gene encodes CDR1 MNHEY and CDR2 SVGEGT. The J segment lost 5 bases and the V segment lost 1 base, leaving 8 bases of the junction unmatched. This CDR3 is built from 17 residues. DNA of the CDR3: TGTGCCAGCAGTTACTGGGCTAGCGGGAGGGCCAGTGAGACCCAGTACTTC. It is translated as CASSYWASGRASETQYF.

This rearrangement joins TRBV20-1 to TRBJ1-2; D is possibly TRBD1 (6 bases). The germline CDR1 and CDR2 sequences are DFQATT and SNEGSKA (reference sequence). V was trimmed by 3 bases and J by 8 bases, leaving 13 bases between them. The CDR3 contains 12 residues. CDR3 in DNA: TGCAGTGCTAGTTACAGGGTTGCCGGCTACACCTTC. Its protein product is CSASYRVAGYTF.

In its sample, this clonotype was seen many times. This chain connects TRBV5-5 to TRBJ2-1, with unresolved D. This CDR3 comprises 15 residues. V lost 5 bases to trimming and J lost 0 bases, with 12 bases between them. CDR1 and CDR2 (germline): SGHKS, YYEKEE (reference sequence). The CDR3 DNA reads as TGTGCCAGCAGTCCGGTCCACGGCTCCTACAATGAGCAGTTCTTC. Protein: CASSPVHGSYNEQFF.

This clonotype was seen many times. The chain uses TRBV20-1 and TRBJ2-1, with TRBD2 matching 11 bases. Germline V lookup: CDR1 DFQATT, CDR2 SNEGSKA (reference sequence). This CDR3 region has 15 residues. V trimming: 5 bases; J trimming: 4 bases; junction bases outside the gene matches: 7. CDR3 amino acids: CSAQGLAAIYNEQFF. The CDR3 coding sequence is TGCAGTGCTCAGGGACTAGCGGCCATTTACAATGAGCAGTTCTTC.

This clonotype was counted ten times or more. This chain links TRBV5-1 with TRBJ2-1, with no clear D. In germline, CDR1 is SGHRS, CDR2 YFSETQ. The CDR3 is 13 residues long. V dropped 4 bases and J dropped 14 bases, with 19 bases sitting between them. The CDR3 loop reads CASSLGRTNIKFF. In nucleotides, the CDR3 is TGCGCCAGCAGCCTAGGTCGGACCAATATCAAGTTCTTC.

This clonotype came up many times. The chain employs TRBV2 and TRBJ1-5, with D perhaps matching TRBD1 (5 bases). The V and J ends lost 3 bases and 5 bases respectively, with 8 bases between them. Germline CDR1 and CDR2: SNHLY and FYNNEI. CDR3 length: 13 residues. The DNA of the CDR3 is TGTGCCAGCAGTGAGACAGACTATCAGCCCCAGCATTTT. It translates to CASSETDYQPQHF.

The table lists this clonotype with many counts. The V call is TRBV3-1, the J call TRBJ2-5; 9 bases fit TRBD1. Unmatched junction bases numbered 10, after V lost 4 bases and J lost 4 bases. Per the germline V gene, CDR1 is LGHDT and CDR2 is YNNKEL (reference sequence). This CDR3 comprises 16 residues. CDR3 sequence: CASSLRGQGDGETQYF. The CDR3 nucleotides read TGTGCCAGCAGCCTCAGGGGACAGGGCGACGGAGAGACCCAGTACTTC.

Many counts were recorded for this clonotype. The chain combines TRBV28 with TRBJ1-1; D not certain. The CDR3 spans 13 residues. Between the trimmed V and J ends, which lost 7 bases and 0 bases, there was a span of 9 bases. Looked up from germline, CDR1 is MDHEN and CDR2 is SYDVKM. The CDR3 region has the DNA TGTGCCAGCATTCCTGTCCTGAACACTGAAGCTTTCTTT. This translates into CASIPVLNTEAFF.

Many counts were recorded for this clonotype. The rearrangement uses TRBV15 and TRBJ2-1, with a possible D match to TRBD2 (6 bases). This CDR3 has 18 amino acids. CDR1 is LNHNV and CDR2 is YYDKDF in the germline V gene (reference sequence). Trimming cost V 1 base and J 1 base, with 17 bases left between them. The CDR3 nucleotides are TGTGCCACCAGCAGAGGAGGGGCTAGCGACTTTTCCTACAATGAGCAGTTCTTC. It encodes CATSRGGASDFSYNEQFF. Drawing the rest from reference TRBV15 and TRBJ2-1, the complete variable domain is DAMVIQNPRYQVTQFGKPVTLSCSQTLNHNVMYWYQQKSSQAPKLLFHYYDKDFNNEADTPDNFQSRRPNTSFCFLDIRSPGLGDTAMYLCATSRGGASDFSYNEQFFGPGTRLTVL.

This clonotype occurred many times. The gene calls are TRBV12-3 or TRBV12-4 and TRBJ2-7; D call uncertain. The length of the CDR3 is 12 residues. The ends were cut back, 7 bases at V and 5 bases at J, with 12 bases in the middle. The CDR3 loop reads CASTPSLDEQYF. CDR3 sequence (DNA): TGTGCCAGCACCCCGAGTCTGGACGAGCAGTACTTC.

This clonotype was counted many times. The CDR3 nucleotides read TGTGCTAGTGGTTCAAGGGTCTCACTAGCTCACCCCGGGGAGCTGTTTTTT. Its protein product is CASGSRVSLAHPGELFF. The rearrangement uses TRBV12-5 and TRBJ2-2; possible D gene TRBD2, 6 bases. CDR3 length: 17 residues. Germline CDR1 reads LGHNT; CDR2 reads FRNRAP. Trimming pared 4 bases from V and 6 bases from J, leaving 21 bases between.

Only a few counts were recorded for this clonotype. The chain couples TRBV7-2 to TRBJ1-3, with D hard to call. The CDR3 has 15 residues. From germline, CDR1 is SGHTA and CDR2 FQGNSA. The V and J ends lost 5 bases and 0 bases respectively, with 11 bases between them. The CDR3 is CASSKGVSSGNTIYF. For the CDR3, the DNA is TGTGCCAGCAGCAAGGGCGTGAGCTCTGGAAACACCATATATTTT.